This is a list of T cell receptor beta chains from one sample in a study of cytomegalovirus exposure and HLA in healthy donors. Repertoires were generated with immunoSEQ multiplex PCR, while TCRdb's copy carries only in-frame clones and drops some. The data show around 130,000 clones, around 76% seen once. Sequences were obtained from PBMCs. The receptors were sampled from a woman aged 45 to 65 in good health and CMV-seronegative. Each CDR3 is given with its conserved first and last residue. D genes are given only for firm matches. Clone sizes are given selectively: once, few, many, or a class where the clone is expanded.

CASSFGTSGLYEQYF | TGTGCCAGCAGTTTCGGGACTAGCGGATTATACGAGCAGTACTTC | TRBJ2-7 | TRBD2 | - | TRBV27
CASSGTGGGNQPQHF | TGTGCCAGCAGTGGGACAGGGGGAGGCAATCAGCCCCAGCATTTT | TRBJ1-5 | TRBD1 | - | TRBV28
CASSRSNYGYTF | TGTGCCAGCAGCCGTTCTAACTATGGCTACACCTTC | TRBJ1-2 | - | - | TRBV9
CATHPGQGRYNEQFF | TGTGCCACCCACCCGGGACAGGGGCGCTACAATGAGCAGTTCTTC | TRBJ2-1 | TRBD1 | once | TRBV19
CASSSGFGGGSGANVLTF | TGCGCCAGCAGCTCGGGATTTGGGGGGGGCTCTGGGGCCAACGTCCTGACTTTC | TRBJ2-6 | TRBD2 | once | TRBV5-1
CASSRRTGGEYTEAFF | TGTGCCAGCAGCAGAAGGACAGGGGGGGAGTATACTGAAGCTTTCTTT | TRBJ1-1 | - | few | TRBV21-1
CASSLISGGAGGSDTQYF | TGTGCCAGCAGCTTAATTTCGGGCGGAGCGGGAGGTTCAGATACGCAGTATTTT | TRBJ2-3 | TRBD2 | - | TRBV7-6
CAISRSGDLDEQYF | TGTGCCATCAGTCGAAGCGGGGATCTTGACGAGCAGTACTTC | TRBJ2-7 | TRBD2 | - | TRBV10-3
CATQGEAGRSYNEQFF | TGCGCCACCCAAGGCGAGGCGGGCCGTTCCTACAATGAGCAGTTCTTC | TRBJ2-1 | - | - | TRBV5-1
CASSQGIAEDSYNEQFF | TGTGCCAGCAGCCAAGGAATAGCGGAAGACTCCTACAATGAGCAGTTCTTC | TRBJ2-1 | - | - | TRBV4-2
CATSRDVGQEQETQYF | TGTGCCACCAGCAGAGATGTCGGACAGGAACAAGAGACCCAGTACTTC | TRBJ2-5 | TRBD1 | few | TRBV15
CASSLRGRGYTF | TGTGCCAGCAGTCTAAGGGGTCGGGGCTACACCTTC | TRBJ1-2 | - | - | TRBV25-1
CASSRGGTNSGANVLTF | TGCGCCAGCAGCAGGGGGGGAACCAACTCTGGGGCCAACGTCCTGACTTTC | TRBJ2-6 | - | - | TRBV5-1
CASNAGDHYGYTF | TGTGCCAGCAATGCAGGGGATCACTATGGCTACACCTTC | TRBJ1-2 | - | once | TRBV6-1
CASSPRTGLSYEQYF | TGCGCCAGCAGCCCCAGGACAGGACTTTCCTACGAGCAGTACTTC | TRBJ2-7 | TRBD1 | few | TRBV4-3
CSVGGVTAEAFF | TGCAGCGTTGGGGGGGTAACAGCAGAAGCTTTCTTT | TRBJ1-1 | - | once | TRBV29-1
CASSGTASSGANVLTF | TGTGCCAGCTCCGGGACAGCGAGCTCTGGGGCCAACGTCCTGACTTTC | TRBJ2-6 | TRBD1 | - | TRBV2
CASYNLMNTEAFF | TGTGCCAGCTATAATCTAATGAACACTGAAGCTTTCTTT | TRBJ1-1 | - | few | TRBV5-8
CASSLINGEGTEAFF | TGTGCCAGCAGCTTGATTAACGGGGAAGGCACTGAAGCTTTCTTT | TRBJ1-1 | - | - | TRBV5-6
CASSTDRGNEAFF | TGTGCCAGCAGCACAGACAGGGGGAATGAAGCTTTCTTT | TRBJ1-1 | TRBD1 | - | TRBV11-3
CASNVRSVSTEAFF | TGTGCCAGCAACGTGAGGAGTGTATCCACTGAAGCTTTCTTT | TRBJ1-1 | - | - | TRBV6-5
CASMESFAWTVSNQPQHF | TGTGCCAGCATGGAATCGTTCGCGTGGACAGTTAGCAATCAGCCCCAGCATTTT | TRBJ1-5 | - | - | TRBV2